This is a list of T cell receptor beta chains from one sample in a study of identical twins. Using its own MiXCR run on the 5' RACE reads, TCRdb lists one record per CDR3 protein. The sample has 200,000 to 250,000 distinct CDR3 sequences; under 12% are singletons. Sequencing input: memory T cells sorted from blood. These receptor sequences come from a man aged 45-60 years in good health. Each CDR3 is given with its conserved first and last residue. D genes are given only for firm matches. Clone sizes are given selectively: once, few, many, or a class where the clone is expanded.

clone size	J gene	D gene	V gene	CDR3 DNA	CDR3 protein
many	TRBJ2-2	NA	TRBV6-6	TGTGCCAGCAGATCCGTGGACACCGGGGAGCTGTTTTTT	CASRSVDTGELFF
many	TRBJ2-1	NA	TRBV7-9	TGTGCCAGCAGCTTCGACAGACACAATGAGCAGTTCTTC	CASSFDRHNEQFF
few	TRBJ2-5	NA	TRBV29-1	TGCAGCGTTGATGAGACCCAGTACTTC	CSVDETQYF
many	TRBJ1-3	NA	TRBV5-1	TGCGCCAGCAGCTTGGAGCAGGCCTCCCGTGGAAACACCATATATTTT	CASSLEQASRGNTIYF
many	TRBJ1-3	NA	TRBV3-1	TGTGCCAGCAGACGGATCGGTCGTGGAAACACCATATATTTT	CASRRIGRGNTIYF
many	TRBJ2-3	NA	TRBV5-1	TGCGCCAGCAGCTTGGCCACCGGGACTTTTAACACAGATACGCAGTATTTT	CASSLATGTFNTDTQYF
many	TRBJ1-1	NA	TRBV5-6	TGTGCCAGCAGCTGGGAAGGGACGGGAGGGACTGAAGCTTTCTTT	CASSWEGTGGTEAFF
many	TRBJ2-1	TRBD1	TRBV5-1	TGCGCCAGCAGCTTTGGGACAGGGGGCGGGAAGAATGAGCAGTTCTTC	CASSFGTGGGKNEQFF
many	TRBJ1-1	NA	TRBV28	TGTGCCAGCAGTGGTTACCAGAACACTGAAGCTTTCTTT	CASSGYQNTEAFF
NA	TRBJ2-7	NA	TRBV2	TGTGCCAGCAGTGGCGAGGACTATGCTCGCGAGCAGTACTTC	CASSGEDYAREQYF
once	TRBJ2-2	TRBD1	TRBV6-2/TRBV6-3	TGTGCCAGCAGTTACGGGACAGGGTTAGGCGGGGAGCTGTTTTTT	CASSYGTGLGGELFF
NA	TRBJ2-5	NA	TRBV20-1	TGCAGTGCTATCCTATTGCCGGGTCGGGGCCTAGAGACCCAGTACTTC	CSAILLPGRGLETQYF
many	TRBJ2-7	TRBD2	TRBV28	TGTGCCAGCAGTTTTTCTAGCGGATTATACGAGCAGTACTTC	CASSFSSGLYEQYF
NA	TRBJ2-3	TRBD2	TRBV20-1	TGCAGTTATGGGACTCCTAGGACTAGCGGGAGGGATACGCAGTATTTT	CSYGTPRTSGRDTQYF
NA	TRBJ1-5	NA	TRBV28	TGTGCCACCGGGACACATAGCAATCAGCCCCAGCATTTT	CATGTHSNQPQHF
many	TRBJ2-1	NA	TRBV3-1	TGTGCCAGCAGCCAAGTTTTGGGGGACGGTGAGCAGTTCTTC	CASSQVLGDGEQFF
NA	TRBJ1-1	NA	TRBV7-2	TGTGCCAGCAGCCAGGGGCACCGCACTGAAGCTTTCTTT	CASSQGHRTEAFF
NA	TRBJ2-3	TRBD2	TRBV4-1	TGCGCCGGCAGCCAGGGCGGGCTAGCGGTCACAGATACGCAGTATTTT	CAGSQGGLAVTDTQYF
few	TRBJ2-5	NA	TRBV6-2/TRBV6-3	TGTGCCAGCAGTTCCGCTGGGCGAGAGACCCAGTACTTC	CASSSAGRETQYF
NA	TRBJ2-1	TRBD2	TRBV28	TGTGCCAGCAGTTTATCCGGGACTAGCGGGAGGATCAATGAGCAGTTCTTC	CASSLSGTSGRINEQFF
few	TRBJ2-3	NA	TRBV18	TGTGCCAGCTCACCACCGGTGGCCTCCAGCACAGATACGCAGTATTTT	CASSPPVASSTDTQYF
many	TRBJ2-5	NA	TRBV18	TGTGCCAGCTCACCATGGGAGGCGGAGACCCAGTACTTC	CASSPWEAETQYF
few	TRBJ2-2	NA	TRBV7-8	TGTGCCAGCAGCTTAGGGACACCGAACACCGGGGAGCTGTTTTTT	CASSLGTPNTGELFF
few	TRBJ1-1	NA	TRBV14	TGTGCCAGCAGCCAGCACAGATCTAACACTGAAGCTTTCTTT	CASSQHRSNTEAFF
NA	TRBJ2-1	TRBD2	TRBV20-1	TGCAGTGCTAGAGTATCGGGTTTGGGGACTAGCTTCTACAATGAGCAGTTCTTC	CSARVSGLGTSFYNEQFF
few	TRBJ2-1	NA	TRBV6-1	TGTGCCAGCACCCGGGCCCCTGGAGACGGGCCCAATGAGCAGTTCTTC	CASTRAPGDGPNEQFF
NA	TRBJ2-2	NA	TRBV7-7	TGTGCTAGCAGCTCTTATGGGGCGAACACCGGGGAGCTGTTTTTT	CASSSYGANTGELFF
NA	TRBJ2-1	NA	TRBV27	TGTGCCAGCAGTCGAGGCCAGGGCTACGATGAGCAGTTCTTC	CASSRGQGYDEQFF
NA	TRBJ2-7	TRBD1	TRBV11-2	TGTGCCAGCAGCCCACGCCCGGGACAGGGTATCTACGAGCAGTACTTC	CASSPRPGQGIYEQYF
NA	TRBJ1-2	NA	TRBV7-9	TGTGCCAGCAGCTTACTCAGTCTCTATGGCTACACCTTC	CASSLLSLYGYTF
NA	TRBJ1-1	TRBD1	TRBV7-2	TGTGCCAGCAGCTGGACAGGGAATCCTGAAGCTTTCTTT	CASSWTGNPEAFF
many	TRBJ1-1	NA	TRBV29-1	TGCAGCGTTGCGGGGAAGGGGGACACTGAAGCTTTCTTT	CSVAGKGDTEAFF
many	TRBJ2-7	TRBD2	TRBV30	TGTGCCTGTTGCGGGGGGGGCGGAAACTCCTACGAGCAGTACTTC	CACCGGGGNSYEQYF
many	TRBJ1-3	NA	TRBV29-1	TGCAGCGCCCAGACAGAAACTGGAAACACCATATATTTT	CSAQTETGNTIYF
few	TRBJ2-7	TRBD2	TRBV20-1	TGCAGTGCTAGCGGGACTAGCGGGATCTATTCCTACGAGCAGTACTTC	CSASGTSGIYSYEQYF
NA	TRBJ2-1	TRBD2	TRBV4-2	TGTGCCAGCAGCAAAGTCCGAGCGCTAGCGGGGGGAGGTGAGCAGTTCTTC	CASSKVRALAGGGEQFF
few	TRBJ2-2	TRBD1	TRBV18	TGTGCCAGCTCACTTTCGACAGGGGGCTGGACCGGGGAGCTGTTTTTT	CASSLSTGGWTGELFF
few	TRBJ2-1	NA	TRBV12-3/TRBV12-4	TGTGCCAGCAGAAGGACTATGGCCAATGAGCAGTTCTTC	CASRRTMANEQFF
few	TRBJ2-1	TRBD1	TRBV5-6	TGTGCCAGCAGCTTACAGGGGGTGGTCAATGAGCAGTTCTTC	CASSLQGVVNEQFF
NA	TRBJ2-7	NA	TRBV6-2/TRBV6-3	TGTGCCAGCAGCTCACGCCCCGACTACGAGCAGTACTTC	CASSSRPDYEQYF